This T cell receptor beta chain stems from a study of T cell clonality in common variable immunodeficiency. TCRdb's table, derived via immunoSEQ multiplex PCR, lists solely in-frame clones and lacks some. The sample holds roughly 20,000 clones, and no clone turns up only once. Study-wide results and limits: Common variable immunodeficiency TCR beta sequences reportedly had fewer deletions and N-nucleotide insertions.

This clone came up a few times. Its antigen is not known. The CDR3 extends 3 residues past the end of the read, so its final part is completed from the germline J gene. Both groups were predominantly of Caucasian heritage. This CDR3 spans 15 amino acids. Germline values: CDR1 LNHDA, CDR2 SQIVND (reference sequence). Trimming took 9 bases from V and 4 from J; bases not matched to a gene: 8. What was sequenced was peripheral blood mononuclear cells. This TCR derives from a human donor with common variable immunodeficiency. The genes are TRBV19 and TRBJ2-1; 11 nucleotides align to TRBD1. The CDR3 sequence: CASGQGAREYNEQFF. The part of the CDR3 DNA that was read is TGTGCCAGCGGACAGGGGGCGCGGGAATACAATGAG.